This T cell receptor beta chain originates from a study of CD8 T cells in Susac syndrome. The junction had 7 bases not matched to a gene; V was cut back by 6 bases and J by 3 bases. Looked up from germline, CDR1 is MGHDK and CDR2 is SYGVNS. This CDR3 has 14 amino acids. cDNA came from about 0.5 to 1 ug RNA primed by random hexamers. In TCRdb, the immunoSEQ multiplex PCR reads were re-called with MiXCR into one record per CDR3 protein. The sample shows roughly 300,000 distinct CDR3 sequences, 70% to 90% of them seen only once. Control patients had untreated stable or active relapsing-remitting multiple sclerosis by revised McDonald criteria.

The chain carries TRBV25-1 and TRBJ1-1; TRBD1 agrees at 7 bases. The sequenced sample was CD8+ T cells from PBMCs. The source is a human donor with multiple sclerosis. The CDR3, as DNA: TGTGCCAGCAGCCCGCCCAGGGGGGACACTGAAGCTTTCTTT. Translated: CASSPPRGDTEAFF.